This record looks at one T cell receptor (beta chain) sequence and its context. The data were produced by immunoSEQ multiplex PCR, yet TCRdb's version contains in-frame clones alone and is incomplete. The sample has roughly 81,000 clones; roughly 84% are singletons. Trimming shortened V by 6 bases and J by 5 bases, and 12 bases separated the two germline ends. Germline CDR1 SGHVS, CDR2 FQNEAQ. CDR3 length: 13 amino acids. This record comes from a study of identifying expanded T cells in peripheral blood. The V gene is TRBV7-8, the J gene TRBJ2-3; possibly TRBD1 for D (6 bases). Sequencing was performed on blood. The TCR sequence derives from a person between 18 and 75 years old in good health. In DNA form, the CDR3 reads TGTGCCAGCAGTTCTAGAGGGGGAGATACGCAGTATTTT. It translates to CASSSRGGDTQYF.